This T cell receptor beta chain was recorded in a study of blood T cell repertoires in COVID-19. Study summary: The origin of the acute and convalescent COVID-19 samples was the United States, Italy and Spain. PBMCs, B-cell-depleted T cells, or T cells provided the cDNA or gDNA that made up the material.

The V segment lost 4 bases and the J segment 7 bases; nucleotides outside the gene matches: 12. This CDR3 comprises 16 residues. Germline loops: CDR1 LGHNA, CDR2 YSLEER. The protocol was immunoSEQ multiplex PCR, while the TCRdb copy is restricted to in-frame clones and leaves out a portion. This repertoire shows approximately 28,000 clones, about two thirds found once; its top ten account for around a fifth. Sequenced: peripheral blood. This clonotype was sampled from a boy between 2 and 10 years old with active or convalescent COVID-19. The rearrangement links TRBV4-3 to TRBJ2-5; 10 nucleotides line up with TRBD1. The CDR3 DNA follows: TGCGCCAGCAGCCGGGACAGGGGACAACTCGGGGGGACCCAGTACTTC. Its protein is CASSRDRGQLGGTQYF.